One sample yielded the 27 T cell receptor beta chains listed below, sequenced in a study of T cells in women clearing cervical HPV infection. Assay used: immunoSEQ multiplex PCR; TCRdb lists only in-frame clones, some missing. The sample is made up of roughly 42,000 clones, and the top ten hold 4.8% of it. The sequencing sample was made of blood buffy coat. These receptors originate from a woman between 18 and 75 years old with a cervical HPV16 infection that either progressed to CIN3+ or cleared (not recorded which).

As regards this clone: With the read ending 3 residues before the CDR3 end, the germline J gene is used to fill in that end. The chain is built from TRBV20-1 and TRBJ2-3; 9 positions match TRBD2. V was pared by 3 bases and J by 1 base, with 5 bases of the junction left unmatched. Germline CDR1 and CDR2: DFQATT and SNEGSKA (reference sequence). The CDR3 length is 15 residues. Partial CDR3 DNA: TGCAGTGCTAGTAACCTAGCGGGGCGCACAGATACG. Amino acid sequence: CSASNLAGRTDT. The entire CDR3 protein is CSASNLAGRTDTQYF.

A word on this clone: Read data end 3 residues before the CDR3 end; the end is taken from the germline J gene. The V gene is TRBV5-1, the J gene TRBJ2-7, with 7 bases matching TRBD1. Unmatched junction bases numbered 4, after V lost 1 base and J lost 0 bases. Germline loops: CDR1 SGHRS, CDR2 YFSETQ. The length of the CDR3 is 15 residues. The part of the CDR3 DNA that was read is TGCGCCAGCAGCTTGTTGGGACAGAGCTCCTACGAG. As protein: CASSLLGQSSYE. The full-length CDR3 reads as CASSLLGQSSYEQYF.

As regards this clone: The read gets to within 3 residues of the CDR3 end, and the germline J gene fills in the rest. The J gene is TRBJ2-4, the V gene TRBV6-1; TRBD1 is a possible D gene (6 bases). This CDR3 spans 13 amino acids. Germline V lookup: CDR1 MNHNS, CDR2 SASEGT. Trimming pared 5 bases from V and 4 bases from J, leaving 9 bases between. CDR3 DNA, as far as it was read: TGTGCCAGCAGTAAAGGACAGAAAAACATT. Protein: CASSKGQKNI. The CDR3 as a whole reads CASSKGQKNIQYF.

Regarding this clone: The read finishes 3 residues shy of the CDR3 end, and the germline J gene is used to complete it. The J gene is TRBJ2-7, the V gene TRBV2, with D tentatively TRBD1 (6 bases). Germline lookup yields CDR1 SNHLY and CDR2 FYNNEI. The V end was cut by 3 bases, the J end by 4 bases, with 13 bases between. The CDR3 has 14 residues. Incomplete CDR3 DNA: TGTGCCAGCAGTGATCAGGGGATAGAATACGAG. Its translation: CASSDQGIEYE. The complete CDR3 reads CASSDQGIEYEQYF.

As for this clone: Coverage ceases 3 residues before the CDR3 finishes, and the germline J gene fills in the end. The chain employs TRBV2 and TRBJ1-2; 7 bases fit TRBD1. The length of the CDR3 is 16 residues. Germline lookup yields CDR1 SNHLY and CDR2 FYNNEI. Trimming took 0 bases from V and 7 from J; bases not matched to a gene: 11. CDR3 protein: CASSEARRQGRSGYTF. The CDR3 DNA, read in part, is TGTGCCAGCAGTGAAGCGCGAAGACAGGGACGGAGTGGC.

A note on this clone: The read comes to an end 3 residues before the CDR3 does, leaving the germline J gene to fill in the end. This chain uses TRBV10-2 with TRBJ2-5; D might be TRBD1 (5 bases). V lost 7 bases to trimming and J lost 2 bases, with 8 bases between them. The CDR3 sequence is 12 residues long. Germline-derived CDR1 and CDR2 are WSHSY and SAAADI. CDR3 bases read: TGCGCCAGCAACGGACATCAAGAGACC. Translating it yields CASNGHQET. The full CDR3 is CASNGHQETQYF.

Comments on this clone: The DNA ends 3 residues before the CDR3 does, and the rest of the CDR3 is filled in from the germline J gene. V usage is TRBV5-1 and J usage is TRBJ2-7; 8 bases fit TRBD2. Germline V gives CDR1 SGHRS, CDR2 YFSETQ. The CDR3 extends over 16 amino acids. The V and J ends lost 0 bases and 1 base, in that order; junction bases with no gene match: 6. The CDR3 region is CASSLVSGGSSYEQYF. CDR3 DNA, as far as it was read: TGCGCCAGCAGCTTGGTGAGCGGGGGTAGTTCCTACGAG.

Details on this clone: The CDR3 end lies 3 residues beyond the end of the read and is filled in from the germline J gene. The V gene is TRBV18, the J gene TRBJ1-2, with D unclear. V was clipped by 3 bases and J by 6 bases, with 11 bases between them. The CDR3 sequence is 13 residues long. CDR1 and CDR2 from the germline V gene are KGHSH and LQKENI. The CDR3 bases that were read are TGTGCCAGCTCACCCGCTCCAGCGGATGGC. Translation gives CASSPAPADG. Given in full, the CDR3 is CASSPAPADGYTF. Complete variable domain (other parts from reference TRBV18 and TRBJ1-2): NAGVMQNPRHLVRRRGQEARLRCSPMKGHSHVYWYRQLPEEGLKFMVYLQKENIIDESGMPKERFSAEFPKEGPSILRIQQVVRGDSAAYFCASSPAPADGYTFGSGTRLTVV.

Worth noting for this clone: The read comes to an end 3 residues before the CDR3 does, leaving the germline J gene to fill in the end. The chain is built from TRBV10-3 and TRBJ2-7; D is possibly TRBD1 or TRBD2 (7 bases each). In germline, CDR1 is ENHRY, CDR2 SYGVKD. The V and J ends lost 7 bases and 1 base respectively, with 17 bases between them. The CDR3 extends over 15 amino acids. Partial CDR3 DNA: TGTGCCATCAAGGGAACAGGGGAGGGATCCTACGAG. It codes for CAIKGTGEGSYE. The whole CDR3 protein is CAIKGTGEGSYEQYF.

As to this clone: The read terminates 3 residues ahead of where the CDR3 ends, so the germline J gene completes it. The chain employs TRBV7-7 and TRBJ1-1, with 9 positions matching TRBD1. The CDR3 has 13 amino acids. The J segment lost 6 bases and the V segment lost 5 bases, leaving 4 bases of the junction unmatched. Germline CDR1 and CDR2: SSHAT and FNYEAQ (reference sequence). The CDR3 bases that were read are TGTGCCAGCAGCCCGGGACAGGGTGCTGAA. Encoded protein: CASSPGQGAE. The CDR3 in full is CASSPGQGAEAFF. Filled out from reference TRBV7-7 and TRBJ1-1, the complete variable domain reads GAGVSQSPRYKVTKRGQDVTLRCDPISSHATLYWYQQALGQGPEFLTYFNYEAQPDKSGLPSDRFSAERPEGSISTLTIQRTEQRDSAMYRCASSPGQGAEAFFGQGTRLTVV.

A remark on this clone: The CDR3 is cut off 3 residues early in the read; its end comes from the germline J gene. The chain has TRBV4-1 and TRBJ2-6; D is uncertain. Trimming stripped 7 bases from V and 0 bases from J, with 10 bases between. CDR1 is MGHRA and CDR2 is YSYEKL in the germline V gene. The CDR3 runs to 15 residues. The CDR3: CASTKAPSGANVLTF. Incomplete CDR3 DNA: TGCGCCAGCACCAAAGCGCCCTCTGGGGCCAACGTC.

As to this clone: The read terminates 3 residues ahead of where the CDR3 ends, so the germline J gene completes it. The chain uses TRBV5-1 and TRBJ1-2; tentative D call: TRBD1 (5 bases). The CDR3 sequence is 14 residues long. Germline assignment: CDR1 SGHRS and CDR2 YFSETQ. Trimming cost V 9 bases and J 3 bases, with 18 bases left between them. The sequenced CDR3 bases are TGCGCCACCAAGAGGCGCGGGGGTGACTATGGC. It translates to CATKRRGGDYG. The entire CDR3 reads CATKRRGGDYGYTF.

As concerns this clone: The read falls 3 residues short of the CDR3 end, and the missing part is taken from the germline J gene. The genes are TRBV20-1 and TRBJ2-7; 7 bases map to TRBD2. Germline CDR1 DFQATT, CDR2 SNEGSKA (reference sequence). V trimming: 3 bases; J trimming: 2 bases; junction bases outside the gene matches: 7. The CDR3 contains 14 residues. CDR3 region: CSASNLAETYEQYF. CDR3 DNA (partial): TGCAGTGCTAGTAACCTAGCGGAGACCTACGAG.

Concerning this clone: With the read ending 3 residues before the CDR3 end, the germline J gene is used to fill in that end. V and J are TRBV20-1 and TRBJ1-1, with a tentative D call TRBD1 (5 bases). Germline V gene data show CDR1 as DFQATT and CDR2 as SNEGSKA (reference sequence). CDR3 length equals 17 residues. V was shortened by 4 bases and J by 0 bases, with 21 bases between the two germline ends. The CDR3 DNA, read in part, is TGCAGTGCTATTTTCTTCGGGTCTCAGGGAATGAACACTGAA. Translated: CSAIFFGSQGMNTE. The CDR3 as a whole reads CSAIFFGSQGMNTEAFF.

The covered CDR3 bases are TGTGCCAGCAATACCAGGGGCTCTGGAAACACC. It yields the protein CASNTRGSGNT. The entire CDR3 protein is CASNTRGSGNTIYF. The V gene is TRBV11-3, the J gene TRBJ1-3; a weak D match, TRBD1 (6 bases). Sequencing ends 3 residues short of the CDR3 end; the germline J gene provides the rest. Per the germline V gene, CDR1 is SGHNT and CDR2 is YENEEA. The CDR3 extends over 14 amino acids. Trimming took 7 bases from V and 0 from J, leaving 10 bases between them.

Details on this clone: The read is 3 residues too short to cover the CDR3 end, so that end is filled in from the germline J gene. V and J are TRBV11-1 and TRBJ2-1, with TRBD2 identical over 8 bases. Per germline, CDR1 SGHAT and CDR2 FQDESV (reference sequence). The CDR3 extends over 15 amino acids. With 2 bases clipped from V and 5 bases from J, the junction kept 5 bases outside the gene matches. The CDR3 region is CASSLRRGADNEQFF. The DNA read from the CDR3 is TGTGCCAGCAGCTTACGGCGGGGGGCAGACAATGAG.

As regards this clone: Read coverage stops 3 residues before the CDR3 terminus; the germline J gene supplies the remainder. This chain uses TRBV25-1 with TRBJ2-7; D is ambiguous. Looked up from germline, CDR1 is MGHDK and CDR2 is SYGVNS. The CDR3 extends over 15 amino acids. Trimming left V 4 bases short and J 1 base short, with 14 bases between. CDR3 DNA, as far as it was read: TGTGCCAGCAGTGGGCCCCAGGTAACTTCCTACGAG. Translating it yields CASSGPQVTSYE. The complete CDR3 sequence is CASSGPQVTSYEQYF.

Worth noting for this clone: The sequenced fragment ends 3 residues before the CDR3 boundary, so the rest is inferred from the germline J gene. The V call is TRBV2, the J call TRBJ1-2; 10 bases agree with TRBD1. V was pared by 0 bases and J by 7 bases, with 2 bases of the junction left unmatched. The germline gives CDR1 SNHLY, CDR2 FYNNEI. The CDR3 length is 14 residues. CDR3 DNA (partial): TGTGCCAGCAGTGAAGCGGGACAGGGGCTTGGC. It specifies CASSEAGQGLG. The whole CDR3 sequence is CASSEAGQGLGYTF.

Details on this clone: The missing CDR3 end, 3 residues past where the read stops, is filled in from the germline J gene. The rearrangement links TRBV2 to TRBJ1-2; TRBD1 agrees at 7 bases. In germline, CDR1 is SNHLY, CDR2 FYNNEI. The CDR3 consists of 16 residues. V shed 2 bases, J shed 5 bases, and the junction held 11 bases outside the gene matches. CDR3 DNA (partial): TGTGCCAGCAGTGAACTCATGACAGGGAAAGGGTATGGC. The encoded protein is CASSELMTGKGYG. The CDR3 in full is CASSELMTGKGYGYTF.

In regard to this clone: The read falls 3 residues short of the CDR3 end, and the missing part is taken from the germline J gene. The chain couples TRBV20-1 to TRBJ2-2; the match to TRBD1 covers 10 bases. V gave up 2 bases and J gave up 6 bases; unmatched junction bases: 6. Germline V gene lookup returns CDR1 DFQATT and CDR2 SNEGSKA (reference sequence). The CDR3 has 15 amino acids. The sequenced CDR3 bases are TGCAGTGCTAGATCCGGACAGGGGGGACCCGGGGAG. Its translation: CSARSGQGGPGE. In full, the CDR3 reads CSARSGQGGPGELFF.

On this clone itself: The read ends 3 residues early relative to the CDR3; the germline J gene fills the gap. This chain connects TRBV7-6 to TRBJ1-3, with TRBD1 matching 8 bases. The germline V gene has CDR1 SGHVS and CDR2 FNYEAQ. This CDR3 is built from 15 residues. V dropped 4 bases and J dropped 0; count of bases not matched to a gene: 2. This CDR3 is CASSSGTGSGNTIYF. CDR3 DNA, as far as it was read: TGTGCCAGCAGCTCTGGGACAGGCTCTGGAAACACC.

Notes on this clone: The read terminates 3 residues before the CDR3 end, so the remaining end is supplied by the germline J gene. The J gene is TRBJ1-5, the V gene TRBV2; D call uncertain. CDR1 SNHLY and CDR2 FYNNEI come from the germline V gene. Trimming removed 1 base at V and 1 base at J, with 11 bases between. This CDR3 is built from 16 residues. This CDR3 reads CASSEVLRGSNQPQHF. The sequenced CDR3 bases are TGTGCCAGCAGTGAAGTTCTCAGAGGGAGCAATCAGCCC.

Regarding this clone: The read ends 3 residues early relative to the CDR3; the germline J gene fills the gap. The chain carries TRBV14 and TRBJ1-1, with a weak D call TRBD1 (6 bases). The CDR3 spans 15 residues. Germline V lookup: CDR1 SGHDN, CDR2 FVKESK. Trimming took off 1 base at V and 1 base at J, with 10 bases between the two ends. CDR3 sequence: CASSQVGQTNTEAFF. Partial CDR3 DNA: TGTGCCAGCAGCCAAGTTGGACAGACGAACACTGAA.

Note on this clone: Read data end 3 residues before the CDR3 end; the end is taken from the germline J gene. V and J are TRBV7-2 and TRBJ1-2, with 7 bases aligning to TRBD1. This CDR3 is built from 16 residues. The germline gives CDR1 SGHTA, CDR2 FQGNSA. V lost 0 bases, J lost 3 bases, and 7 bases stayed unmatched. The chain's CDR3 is CASSLATRGKDYGYTF. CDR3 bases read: TGTGCCAGCAGCTTAGCGACCAGGGGGAAGGACTATGGC.

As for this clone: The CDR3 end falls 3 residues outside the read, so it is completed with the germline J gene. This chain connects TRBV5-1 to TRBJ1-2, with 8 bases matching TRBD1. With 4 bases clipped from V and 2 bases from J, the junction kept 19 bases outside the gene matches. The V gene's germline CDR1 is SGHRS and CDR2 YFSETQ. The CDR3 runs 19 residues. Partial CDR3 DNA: TGCGCCAGCAGCCCGGGACAGGTCTTTCCCAGGCCCTCGAACTATGGC. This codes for CASSPGQVFPRPSNYG. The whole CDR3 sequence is CASSPGQVFPRPSNYGYTF.

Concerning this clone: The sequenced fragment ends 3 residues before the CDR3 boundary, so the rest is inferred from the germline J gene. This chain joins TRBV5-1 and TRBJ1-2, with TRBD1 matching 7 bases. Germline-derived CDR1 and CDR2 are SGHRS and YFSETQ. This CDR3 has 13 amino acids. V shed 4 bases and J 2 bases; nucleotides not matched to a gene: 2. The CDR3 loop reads CASSRQGNYGYTF. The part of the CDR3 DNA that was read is TGCGCCAGCAGCCGACAGGGAAACTATGGC.

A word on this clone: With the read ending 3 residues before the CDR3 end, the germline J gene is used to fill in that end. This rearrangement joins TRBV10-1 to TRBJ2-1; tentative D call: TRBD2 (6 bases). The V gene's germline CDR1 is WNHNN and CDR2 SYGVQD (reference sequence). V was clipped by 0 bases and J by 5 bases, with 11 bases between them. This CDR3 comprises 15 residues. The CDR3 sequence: CASSESAGRHNEQFF. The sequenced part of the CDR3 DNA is TGCGCCAGCAGTGAGTCCGCGGGGCGACACAATGAG.